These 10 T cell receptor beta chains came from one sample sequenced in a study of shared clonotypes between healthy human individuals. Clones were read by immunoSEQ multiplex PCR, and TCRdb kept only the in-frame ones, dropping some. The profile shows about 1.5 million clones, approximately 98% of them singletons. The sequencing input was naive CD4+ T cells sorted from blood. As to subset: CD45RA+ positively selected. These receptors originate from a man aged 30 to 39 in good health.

This chain's CDR3 is CAWTPFHPRDTQYF. In DNA form, the CDR3 reads TGTGCCTGGACCCCATTCCACCCGAGAGATACGCAGTATTTT. This chain connects TRBV30 to TRBJ2-3; D remains unclear. V lost 4 bases to trimming and J lost 5 bases, with 16 bases between them. The V gene's germline CDR1 is GTSNPN and CDR2 SVGIG (reference sequence). The CDR3 is 14 residues long.

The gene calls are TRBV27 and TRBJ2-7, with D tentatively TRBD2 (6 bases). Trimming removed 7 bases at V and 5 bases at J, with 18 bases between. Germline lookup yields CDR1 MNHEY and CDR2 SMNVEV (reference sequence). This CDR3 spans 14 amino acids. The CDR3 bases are TGTGCCAGCATCTCCCAGGGAGGACGAAACGAGCAGTACTTC. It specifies CASISQGGRNEQYF.

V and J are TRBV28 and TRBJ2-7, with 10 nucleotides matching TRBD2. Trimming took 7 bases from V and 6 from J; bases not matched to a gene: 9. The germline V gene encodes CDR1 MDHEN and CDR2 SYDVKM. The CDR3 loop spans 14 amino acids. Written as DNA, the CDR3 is TGTGCCAGCACCCTCAGCGGGAGGGCGGGCGAGCAGTACTTC. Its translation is CASTLSGRAGEQYF.

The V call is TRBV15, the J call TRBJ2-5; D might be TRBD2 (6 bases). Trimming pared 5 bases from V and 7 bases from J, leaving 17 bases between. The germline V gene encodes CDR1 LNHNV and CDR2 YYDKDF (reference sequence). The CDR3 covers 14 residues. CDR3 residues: CATSGLTTMGTQYF. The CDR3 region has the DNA TGTGCCACCAGCGGACTAACCACAATGGGGACCCAGTACTTC.

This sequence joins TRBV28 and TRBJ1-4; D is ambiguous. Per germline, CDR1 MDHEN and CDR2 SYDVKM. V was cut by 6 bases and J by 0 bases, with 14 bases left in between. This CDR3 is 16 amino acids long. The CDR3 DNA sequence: TGTGCCAGCAGCCCCGTCGAACGCTCAACTAATGAAAAACTGTTTTTT. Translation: CASSPVERSTNEKLFF.

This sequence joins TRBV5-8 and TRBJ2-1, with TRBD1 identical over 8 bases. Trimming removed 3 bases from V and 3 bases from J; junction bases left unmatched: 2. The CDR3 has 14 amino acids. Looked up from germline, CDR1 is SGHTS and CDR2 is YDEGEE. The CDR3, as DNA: TGTGCCAGCAGCTCAGGACAGGGCTACAATGAGCAGTTCTTC. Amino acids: CASSSGQGYNEQFF.

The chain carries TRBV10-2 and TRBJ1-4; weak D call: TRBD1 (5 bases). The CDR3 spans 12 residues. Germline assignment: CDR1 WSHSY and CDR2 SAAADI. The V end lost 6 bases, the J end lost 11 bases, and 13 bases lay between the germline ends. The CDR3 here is CASSRVGEKLFF. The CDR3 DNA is TGCGCCAGCAGCAGGGTAGGAGAGAAACTGTTTTTT.

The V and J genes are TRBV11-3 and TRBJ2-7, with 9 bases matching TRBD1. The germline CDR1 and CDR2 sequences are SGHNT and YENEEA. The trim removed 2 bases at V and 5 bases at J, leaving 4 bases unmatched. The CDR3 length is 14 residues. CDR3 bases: TGTGCCAGCAGCTTAAACAGGGGGCGTGACGAGCAGTACTTC. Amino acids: CASSLNRGRDEQYF.

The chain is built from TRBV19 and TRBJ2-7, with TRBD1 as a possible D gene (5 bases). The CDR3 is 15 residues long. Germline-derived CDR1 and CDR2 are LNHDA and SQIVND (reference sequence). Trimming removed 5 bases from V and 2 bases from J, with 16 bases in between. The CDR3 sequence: CASSRLGRVTYEQYF. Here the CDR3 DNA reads TGTGCCAGTAGTCGCCTTGGCAGGGTGACCTACGAGCAGTACTTC. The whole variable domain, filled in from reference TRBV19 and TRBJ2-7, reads DGGITQSPKYLFRKEGQNVTLSCEQNLNHDAMYWYRQDPGQGLRLIYYSQIVNDFQKGDIAEGYSVSREKKESFPLTVTSAQKNPTAFYLCASSRLGRVTYEQYFGPGTRLTVT.

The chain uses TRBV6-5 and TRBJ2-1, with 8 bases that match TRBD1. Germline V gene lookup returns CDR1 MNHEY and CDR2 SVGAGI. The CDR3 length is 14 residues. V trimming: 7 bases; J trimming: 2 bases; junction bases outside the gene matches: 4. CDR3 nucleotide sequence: TGTGCCAGCAAGGGACAGGCTCCCTACAATGAGCAGTTCTTC. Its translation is CASKGQAPYNEQFF.